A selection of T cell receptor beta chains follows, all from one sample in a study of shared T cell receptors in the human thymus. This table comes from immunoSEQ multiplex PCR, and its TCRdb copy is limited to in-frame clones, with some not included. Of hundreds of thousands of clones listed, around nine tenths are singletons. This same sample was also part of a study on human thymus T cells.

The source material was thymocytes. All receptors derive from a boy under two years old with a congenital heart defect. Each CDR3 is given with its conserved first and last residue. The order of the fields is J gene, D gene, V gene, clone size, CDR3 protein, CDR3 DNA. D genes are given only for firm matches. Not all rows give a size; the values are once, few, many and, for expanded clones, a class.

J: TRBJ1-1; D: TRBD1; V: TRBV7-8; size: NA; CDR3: CASSGDTTGDTEAFF; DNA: TGTGCCAGCAGCGGGGACACGACAGGGGACACTGAAGCTTTCTTT
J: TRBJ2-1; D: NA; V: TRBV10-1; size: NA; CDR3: CASSESESAGRSNEQFF; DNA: TGCGCCAGCAGTGAGTCGGAATCGGCGGGAAGGAGCAATGAGCAGTTCTTC
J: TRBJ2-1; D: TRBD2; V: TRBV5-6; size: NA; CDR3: CASSFDSGKEEFF; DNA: TGTGCCAGCAGCTTCGATAGCGGGAAAGAAGAGTTCTTC
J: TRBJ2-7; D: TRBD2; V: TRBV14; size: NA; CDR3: CASSPGDYPYEQYF; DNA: TGTGCCAGCAGCCCGGGGGACTACCCCTACGAGCAGTACTTC
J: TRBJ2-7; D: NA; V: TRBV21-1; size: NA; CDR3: CASSKASREREQYF; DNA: TGTGCCAGCAGCAAAGCCTCGAGGGAAAGGGAGCAGTACTTC
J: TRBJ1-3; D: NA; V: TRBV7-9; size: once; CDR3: CASSLEAGLSSGNTIYF; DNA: TGTGCCAGCAGCTTAGAGGCAGGGCTCAGCTCTGGAAACACCATATATTTT
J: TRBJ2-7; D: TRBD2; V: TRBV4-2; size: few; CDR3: CASSQLLLAGDIYEQYF; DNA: TGTGCCAGCAGCCAACTCCTCCTAGCGGGAGATATCTACGAGCAGTACTTC
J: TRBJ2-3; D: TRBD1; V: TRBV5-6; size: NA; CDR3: CASSINHRQGGTDTQYF; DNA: TGTGCCAGCAGCATCAACCACAGACAGGGGGGTACAGATACGCAGTATTTT
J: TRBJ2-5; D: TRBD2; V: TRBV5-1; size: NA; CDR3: CASSLTGLAGGIPREETQYF; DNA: TGCGCCAGCAGCTTAACGGGACTAGCGGGAGGGATACCACGGGAAGAGACCCAGTACTTC
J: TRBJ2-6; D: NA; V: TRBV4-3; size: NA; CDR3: CASSHIRDSSGANVLTF; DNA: TGCGCCAGCAGCCACATCAGGGATAGCTCTGGGGCCAACGTCCTGACTTTC
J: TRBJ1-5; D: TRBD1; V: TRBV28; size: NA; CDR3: CASSRGTGGRVKGNQPQHF; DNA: TGTGCCAGCAGCCGGGGGACAGGGGGTAGGGTTAAGGGCAATCAGCCCCAGCATTTT
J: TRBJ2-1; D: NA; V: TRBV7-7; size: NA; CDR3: CASSPLSVNEQFF; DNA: TGTGCTAGCAGCCCACTGAGTGTCAATGAGCAGTTCTTC
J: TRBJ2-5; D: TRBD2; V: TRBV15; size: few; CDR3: CATSRERTSWPETQYF; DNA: TGTGCCACCAGCAGAGAAAGGACTAGTTGGCCAGAGACCCAGTACTTC
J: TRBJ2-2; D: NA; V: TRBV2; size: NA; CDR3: CASGRGKGRGRANTGELFF; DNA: TGTGCCAGCGGACGGGGGAAAGGAAGAGGACGGGCGAACACCGGGGAGCTGTTTTTT
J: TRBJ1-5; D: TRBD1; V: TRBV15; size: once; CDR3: CATSSWDSFHQPQHF; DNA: TGTGCCACCAGCTCCTGGGACAGTTTTCATCAGCCCCAGCATTTT
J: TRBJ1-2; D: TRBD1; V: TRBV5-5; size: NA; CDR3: CASSLEAGTGINYGYTF; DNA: TGTGCCAGCAGCTTGGAGGCTGGGACAGGCATTAACTATGGCTACACCTTC
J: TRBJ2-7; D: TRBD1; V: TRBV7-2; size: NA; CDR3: CASSLTGTGSNEQYF; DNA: TGTGCCAGCAGCTTAACCGGGACAGGGTCCAACGAGCAGTACTTC
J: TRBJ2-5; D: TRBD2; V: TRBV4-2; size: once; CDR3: CASSSRTSGNRGTQYF; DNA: TGTGCCAGCAGCAGCCGGACTAGCGGGAATAGGGGGACCCAGTACTTC
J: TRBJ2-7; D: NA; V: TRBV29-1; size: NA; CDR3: CSVEPRRGEQYF; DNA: TGCAGCGTTGAACCCCGTAGAGGCGAGCAGTACTTC
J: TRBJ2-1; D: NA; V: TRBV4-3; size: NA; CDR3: CASSLIRGSEQFF; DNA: TGCGCCAGCAGCCTCATCCGGGGTAGTGAGCAGTTCTTC
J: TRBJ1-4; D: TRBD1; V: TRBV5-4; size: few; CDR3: CASSQGQLATNEKLFF; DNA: TGTGCCAGCAGCCAGGGACAGTTAGCAACTAATGAAAAACTGTTTTTT
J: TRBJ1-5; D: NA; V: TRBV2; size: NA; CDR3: CASSSNSNQPQHF; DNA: TGTGCCAGCAGCTCTAATAGCAATCAGCCCCAGCATTTT
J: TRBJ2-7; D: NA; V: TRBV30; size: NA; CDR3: CAWKDGGFSYEQYF; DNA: TGTGCCTGGAAGGATGGCGGATTCTCCTACGAGCAGTACTTC
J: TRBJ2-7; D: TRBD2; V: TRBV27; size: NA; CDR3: CASSSFPGLAEYEQYF; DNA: TGTGCCAGCTCTAGTTTCCCGGGACTAGCAGAATACGAGCAGTACTTC
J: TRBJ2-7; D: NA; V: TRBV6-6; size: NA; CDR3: CASSYAEVHEQYF; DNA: TGTGCCAGCAGTTACGCGGAGGTCCACGAGCAGTACTTC
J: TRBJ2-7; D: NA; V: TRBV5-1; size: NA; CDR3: CASSLEAAGAYSYEQYF; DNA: TGCGCCAGCAGCTTGGAGGCGGCAGGGGCTTACTCCTACGAGCAGTACTTC
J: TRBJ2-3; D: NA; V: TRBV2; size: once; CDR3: CASSGGGTPPDTQYF; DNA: TGTGCCAGCAGTGGAGGCGGGACCCCCCCAGATACGCAGTATTTT
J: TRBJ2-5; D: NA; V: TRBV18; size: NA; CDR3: CASSPFSQKQETQYF; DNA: TGTGCCAGCTCACCTTTCTCGCAGAAACAAGAGACCCAGTACTTC
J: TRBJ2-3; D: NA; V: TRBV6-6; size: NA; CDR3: CASSYSPPADTQYF; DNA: TGTGCCAGCAGTTACTCGCCGCCAGCAGATACGCAGTATTTT
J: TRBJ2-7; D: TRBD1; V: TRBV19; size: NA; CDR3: CASRTGTSYEQYF; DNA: TGTGCCAGTCGGACAGGTACCTCCTACGAGCAGTACTTC
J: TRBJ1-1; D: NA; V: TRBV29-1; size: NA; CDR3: CSVEDRSSEDTLGGSVMNTEAFF; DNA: TGCAGCGTTGAAGATCGATCTTCAGAGGATACCTTAGGGGGTAGTGTGATGAACACTGAAGCTTTCTTT
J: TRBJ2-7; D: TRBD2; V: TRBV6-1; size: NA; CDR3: CASSVRTSPLPWGSSYEQYF; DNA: TGTGCCAGCAGTGTTCGGACTAGCCCGCTTCCATGGGGATCTTCCTACGAGCAGTACTTC
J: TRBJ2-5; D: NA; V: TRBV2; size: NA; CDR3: CASSWGYGSEQETQYF; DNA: TGTGCCAGCAGCTGGGGGTACGGGAGCGAACAAGAGACCCAGTACTTC
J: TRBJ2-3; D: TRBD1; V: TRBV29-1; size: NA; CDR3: CGVEGVEGAGDTQYF; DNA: TGCGGCGTTGAAGGTGTAGAGGGGGCCGGAGATACGCAGTATTTT
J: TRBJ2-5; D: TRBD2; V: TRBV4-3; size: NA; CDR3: CASSPRLAGRQETQYF; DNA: TGCGCCAGCAGCCCGAGACTAGCGGGGAGGCAAGAGACCCAGTACTTC
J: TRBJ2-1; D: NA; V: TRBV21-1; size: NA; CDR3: CASSKASSGRAGQFF; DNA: TGTGCCAGCAGCAAAGCGTCTAGCGGGAGGGCGGGGCAGTTCTTC
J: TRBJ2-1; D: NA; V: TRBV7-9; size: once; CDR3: CASSLRERAAEQFF; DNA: TGTGCCAGCAGCCTCCGGGAGCGGGCGGCTGAGCAGTTCTTC
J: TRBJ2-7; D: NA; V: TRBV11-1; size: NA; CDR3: CASSENGGPSSEQYF; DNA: TGTGCCAGCAGCGAAAACGGAGGGCCCAGCTCCGAGCAGTACTTC
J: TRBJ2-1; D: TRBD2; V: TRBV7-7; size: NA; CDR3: CASSLTSGRGGYNEQFF; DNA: TGTGCCAGCAGTCTGACTAGCGGGAGGGGGGGCTACAATGAGCAGTTCTTC
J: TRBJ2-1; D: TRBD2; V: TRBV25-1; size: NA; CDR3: CASSATSGSYNEQFF; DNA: TGTGCCAGCAGTGCCACTAGCGGGAGTTACAATGAGCAGTTCTTC
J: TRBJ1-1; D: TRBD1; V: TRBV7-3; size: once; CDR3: CASSPLDYRGPEAFF; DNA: TGTGCCAGCAGCCCCCTTGACTACAGGGGACCTGAAGCTTTCTTT
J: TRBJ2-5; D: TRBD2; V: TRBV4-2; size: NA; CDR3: CASSQTFILDGRETQYF; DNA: TGTGCCAGCAGCCAAACCTTTATACTAGACGGGAGGGAGACCCAGTACTTC
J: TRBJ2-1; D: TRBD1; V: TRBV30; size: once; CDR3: CAWSVCDRAEPPGHNEQFF; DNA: TGTGCCTGGAGTGTTTGTGACAGGGCGGAGCCCCCCGGGCACAATGAGCAGTTCTTC
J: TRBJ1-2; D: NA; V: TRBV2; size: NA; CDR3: CASSRTRQGYTF; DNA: TGTGCCAGCAGCCGGACCCGACAGGGCTACACCTTC
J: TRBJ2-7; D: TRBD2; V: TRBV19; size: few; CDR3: CASSGRGGRSYEQYF; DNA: TGTGCCAGTAGTGGGCGAGGCGGGAGATCGTACGAGCAGTACTTC
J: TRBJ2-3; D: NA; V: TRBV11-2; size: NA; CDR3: CASNAGDTDTQYF; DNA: TGTGCCAGCAACGCCGGGGACACAGATACGCAGTATTTT
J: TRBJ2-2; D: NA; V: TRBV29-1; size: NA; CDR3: CSVAVRGGRELFF; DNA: TGCAGCGTTGCAGTACGGGGCGGGAGGGAGCTGTTTTTT
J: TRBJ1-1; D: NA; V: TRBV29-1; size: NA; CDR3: CSVEDPGRSRMNTEAFF; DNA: TGCAGCGTTGAAGATCCGGGGAGATCCCGCATGAACACTGAAGCTTTCTTT
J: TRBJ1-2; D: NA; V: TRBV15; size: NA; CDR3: CATSSQNNYGYTF; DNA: TGTGCCACCAGCTCCCAGAATAACTATGGCTACACCTTC
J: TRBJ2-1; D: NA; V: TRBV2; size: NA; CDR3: CASSANEQFF; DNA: TGTGCCAGCAGTGCGAATGAGCAGTTCTTC
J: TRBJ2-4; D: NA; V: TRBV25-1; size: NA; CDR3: CASSGAAGPKNIQYF; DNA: TGTGCCAGCAGTGGGGCCGCGGGGCCCAAAAACATTCAGTACTTC
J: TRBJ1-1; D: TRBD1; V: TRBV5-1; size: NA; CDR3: CASSNGQGAVETEAFF; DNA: TGCGCCAGCAGCAACGGACAGGGGGCCGTCGAGACTGAAGCTTTCTTT
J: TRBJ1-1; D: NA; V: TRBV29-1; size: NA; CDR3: CSVPSDTFSPRNTEAFF; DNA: TGCAGCGTTCCCTCTGATACCTTTTCCCCGAGAAACACTGAAGCTTTCTTT
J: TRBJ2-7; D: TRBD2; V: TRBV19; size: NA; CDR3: CASSIGGTSAYEQYF; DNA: TGTGCCAGTAGTATAGGGGGGACTAGCGCTTACGAGCAGTACTTC
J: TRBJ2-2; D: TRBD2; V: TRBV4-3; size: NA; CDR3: CASRTSGNTGELFF; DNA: TGCGCCAGCAGAACTAGCGGAAACACCGGGGAGCTGTTTTTT
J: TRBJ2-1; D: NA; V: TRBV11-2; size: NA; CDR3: CASSLGFSGPHNEQFF; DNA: TGTGCCAGCAGCTTAGGGTTTAGCGGCCCACACAATGAGCAGTTCTTC
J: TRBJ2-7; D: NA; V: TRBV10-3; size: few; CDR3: CAISGQNHEQYF; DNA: TGTGCCATCAGTGGGCAAAATCACGAGCAGTACTTC